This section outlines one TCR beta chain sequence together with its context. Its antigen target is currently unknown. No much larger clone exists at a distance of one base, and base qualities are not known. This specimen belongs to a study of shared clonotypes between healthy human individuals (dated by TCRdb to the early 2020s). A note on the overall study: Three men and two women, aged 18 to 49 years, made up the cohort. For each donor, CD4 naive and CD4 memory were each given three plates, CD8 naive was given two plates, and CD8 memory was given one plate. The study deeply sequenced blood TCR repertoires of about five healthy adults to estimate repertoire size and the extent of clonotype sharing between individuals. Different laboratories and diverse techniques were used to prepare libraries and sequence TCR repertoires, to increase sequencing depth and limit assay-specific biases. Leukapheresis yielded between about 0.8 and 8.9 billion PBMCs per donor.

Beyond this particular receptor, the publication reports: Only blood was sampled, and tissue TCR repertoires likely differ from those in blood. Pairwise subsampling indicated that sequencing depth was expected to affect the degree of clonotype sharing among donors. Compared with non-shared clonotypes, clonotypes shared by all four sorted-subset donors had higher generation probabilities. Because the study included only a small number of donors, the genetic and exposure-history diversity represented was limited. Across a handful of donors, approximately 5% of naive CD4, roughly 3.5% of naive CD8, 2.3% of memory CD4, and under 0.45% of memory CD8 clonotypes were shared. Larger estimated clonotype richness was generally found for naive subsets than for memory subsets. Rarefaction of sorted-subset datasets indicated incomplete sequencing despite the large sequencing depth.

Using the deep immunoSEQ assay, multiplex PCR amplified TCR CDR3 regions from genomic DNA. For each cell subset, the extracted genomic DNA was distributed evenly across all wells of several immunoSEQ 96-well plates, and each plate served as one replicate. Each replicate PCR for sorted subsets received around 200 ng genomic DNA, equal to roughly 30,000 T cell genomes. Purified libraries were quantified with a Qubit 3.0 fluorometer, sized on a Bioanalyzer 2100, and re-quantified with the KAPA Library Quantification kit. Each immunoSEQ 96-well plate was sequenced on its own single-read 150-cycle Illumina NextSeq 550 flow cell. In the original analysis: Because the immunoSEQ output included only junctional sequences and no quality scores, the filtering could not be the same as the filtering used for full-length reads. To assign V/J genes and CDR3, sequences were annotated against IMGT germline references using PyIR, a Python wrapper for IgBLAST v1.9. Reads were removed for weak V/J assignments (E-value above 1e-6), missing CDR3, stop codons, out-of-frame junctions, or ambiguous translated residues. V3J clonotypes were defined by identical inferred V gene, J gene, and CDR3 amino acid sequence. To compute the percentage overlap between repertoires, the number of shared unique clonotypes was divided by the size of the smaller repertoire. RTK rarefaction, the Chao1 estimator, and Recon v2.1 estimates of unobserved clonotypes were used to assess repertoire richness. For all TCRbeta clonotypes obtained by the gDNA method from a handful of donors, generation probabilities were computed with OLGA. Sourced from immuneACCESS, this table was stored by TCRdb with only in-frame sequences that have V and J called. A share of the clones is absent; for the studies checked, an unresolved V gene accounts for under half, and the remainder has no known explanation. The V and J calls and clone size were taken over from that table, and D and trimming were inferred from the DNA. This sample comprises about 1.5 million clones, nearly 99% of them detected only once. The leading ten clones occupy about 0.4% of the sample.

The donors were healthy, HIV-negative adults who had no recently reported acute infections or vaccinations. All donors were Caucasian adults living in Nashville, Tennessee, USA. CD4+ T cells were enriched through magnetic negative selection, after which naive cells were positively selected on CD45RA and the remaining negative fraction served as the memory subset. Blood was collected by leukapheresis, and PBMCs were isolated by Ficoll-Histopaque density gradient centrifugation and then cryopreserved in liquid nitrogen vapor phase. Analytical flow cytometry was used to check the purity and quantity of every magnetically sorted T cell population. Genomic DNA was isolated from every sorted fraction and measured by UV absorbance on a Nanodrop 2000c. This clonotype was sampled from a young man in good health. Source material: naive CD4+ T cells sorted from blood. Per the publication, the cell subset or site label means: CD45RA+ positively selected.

This receptor carries the CDR3 CASSQGQPREETQYF. The DNA sequence is TGCGCCAGCAGCCAAGGACAGCCTAGAGAAGAGACCCAGTACTTC. This chain is built from TRBV4-3 and TRBJ2-5; the D gene is perhaps TRBD1, on 5 matching bases. From cysteine to phenylalanine, the CDR3 is 15 amino acids long. CDR3 DNA only is kept here, 45 bases in frame from base 1. According to the germline V gene, CDR1 reads LGHNA and CDR2 reads YSLEER. V loses 1 base, J loses 3 bases, and the germline ends lie 12 bases apart.